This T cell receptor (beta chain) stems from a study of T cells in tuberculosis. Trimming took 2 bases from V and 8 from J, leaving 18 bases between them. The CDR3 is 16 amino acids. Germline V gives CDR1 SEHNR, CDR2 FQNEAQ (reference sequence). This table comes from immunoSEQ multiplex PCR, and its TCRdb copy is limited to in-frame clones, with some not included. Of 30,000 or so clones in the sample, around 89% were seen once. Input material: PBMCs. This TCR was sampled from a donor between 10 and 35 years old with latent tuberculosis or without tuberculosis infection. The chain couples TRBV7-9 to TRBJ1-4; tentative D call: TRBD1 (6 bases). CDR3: CASSLRSWDTREKLFF. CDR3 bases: TGTGCCAGCAGCTTACGATCCTGGGACACCCGGGAAAAACTGTTTTTT.